This T cell receptor beta chain was retrieved from a study of tumor-infiltrating lymphocytes in localized non-small cell lung cancer. This CDR3 is 16 amino acids long. The ends were cut back, 4 bases at V and 3 bases at J, with 15 bases in the middle. Germline-derived CDR1 and CDR2 are SEHNR and FQNEAQ (reference sequence). Sequenced by immunoSEQ multiplex PCR; TCRdb stores in-frame clones only, minus some. Of about 12,000 clones detected, 85% to 90% appear once; the ten largest clones hold about 9.1%. The specimen sequenced was lung tumor tissue. This chain uses TRBV7-9 with TRBJ2-2, with D perhaps matching TRBD2 (6 bases). This clonotype was obtained from a human donor with non-small cell lung cancer. The CDR3 is CASSSGGKTDTGELFF. CDR3 nucleotides: TGTGCCAGCAGCTCGGGCGGGAAAACGGACACCGGGGAGCTGTTTTTT.